Listed below are T cell receptor beta chains from one sample, sequenced in a study of blood T cell repertoires in COVID-19. Profiling relied on immunoSEQ multiplex PCR, and the TCRdb table lists in-frame clones only, not all of them. The table lists around 160,000 clones, roughly 80% of them singletons, with roughly 2.9% in the top ten. Material for sequencing was peripheral blood. These receptors all stem from a woman aged 35 to 49 with active or convalescent COVID-19. The CDR3 runs from the conserved cysteine through the conserved F or W. D genes are given only for firm matches. Clone size appears in some rows only: once, few, many, or a class for an expanded clone.

TRBV5-4,TRBJ1-1,TRBD1,.,TGTGCCAGCAGCTTAAGCAGGGGGCAGTTCAATCCCTTGAACACTGAAGCTTTCTTT,CASSLSRGQFNPLNTEAFF
TRBV19,TRBJ1-5,.,.,TGTGCCAGTAGACCTACAGGGACGGTGAATCAGCCCCAGCATTTT,CASRPTGTVNQPQHF
TRBV6-2/TRBV6-3,TRBJ1-2,.,few,TGTGCCAGCAGTTACTCCAGGGGCGGTGATGGCTACACCTTC,CASSYSRGGDGYTF
TRBV9,TRBJ1-1,TRBD1,.,TGTGCCAGCAGCCCCAGACAGGGGAACACTGAAGCTTTCTTT,CASSPRQGNTEAFF
TRBV2,TRBJ1-4,TRBD1,few,TGTGCCAGCAGTGCCGGACAGGCTAATGAAAAACTGTTTTTT,CASSAGQANEKLFF
TRBV29-1,TRBJ1-5,.,once,TGCAGCGCCCAGGATAGCAATCAGCCCCAGCATTTT,CSAQDSNQPQHF
TRBV9,TRBJ1-3,.,.,TGTGCCAGCAGCGTAGTTCACGGGAGTGGAAACACCATATATTTT,CASSVVHGSGNTIYF
TRBV24-1,TRBJ1-1,TRBD1,.,TGTGCCACCAGTCCCCGGCCGGGACAGGGGGCGAACACTGAAGCTTTCTTT,CATSPRPGQGANTEAFF
TRBV6-5,TRBJ2-2,TRBD2,.,TGTGCCAGCAGTTACGATAGCGGGACCGGGGAGCTGTTTTTT,CASSYDSGTGELFF
TRBV21-1,TRBJ1-6,.,.,TGTGCCAGCAGCAAGAGGAGGGGAGGTTCACCCCTCCACTTT,CASSKRRGGSPLHF
TRBV19,TRBJ1-5,.,.,TGTGCCAGTAGTATTACGTGGGAGGGCAATCAGCCCCAGCATTTT,CASSITWEGNQPQHF
TRBV7-9,TRBJ1-4,.,.,TGTGCCAGCAGCTTTTCACAGGGAAGGAATGAAAAACTGTTTTTT,CASSFSQGRNEKLFF
TRBV30,TRBJ2-7,TRBD2,.,TGTGCCTGGGCGGGGACTAGCGGATTCAGCTCCTACGAGCAGTACTTC,CAWAGTSGFSSYEQYF
TRBV7-2,TRBJ1-6,.,few,TGTGCCAGCATGAGCGAGCCTAATTCACCCCTCCACTTT,CASMSEPNSPLHF
TRBV28,TRBJ1-2,.,.,TGTGCCACCCAAGGGGGTGATGGGCAGGCCCGATTCCTCTTCACTAACTATGGCTACACCTTC,CATQGGDGQARFLFTNYGYTF
TRBV28,TRBJ2-1,TRBD2,once,TGTGCCAGCAGACCAGTTGCGGCGGGAGGACCATACAATGAGCAGTTCTTC,CASRPVAAGGPYNEQFF
TRBV7-9,TRBJ1-1,.,.,TGTGCCAGCAGCTTACAGGGGATTAACACTGAAGCTTTCTTT,CASSLQGINTEAFF
TRBV11-2,TRBJ2-7,.,.,TGTGCCAGCAGCTTAGTAGCGGCGACGGCCACCTACGAGCAGTACTTC,CASSLVAATATYEQYF
TRBV4-2,TRBJ2-3,TRBD2,.,TGTGCCAGCAGCCAAGGTCTAGCGGGGTTAACAGATACGCAGTATTTT,CASSQGLAGLTDTQYF
TRBV19,TRBJ1-1,.,.,TGTGCCAGTACTCTAGGGGGGGCGTTCAACACTGAAGCTTTCTTT,CASTLGGAFNTEAFF
TRBV11-2,TRBJ2-5,.,.,TGTGCCAGCAGCTTAAGCCCCGGGGGCCAAGAGACCCAGTACTTC,CASSLSPGGQETQYF
TRBV18,TRBJ2-7,TRBD1,once,TGTGCCAGCTCACAAGGACAGGGTAGATCGGTCGAGCAGTACTTC,CASSQGQGRSVEQYF
TRBV2,TRBJ1-5,TRBD1,.,TGTGCCAGCAGTGTGGGGGGACAGGACAATCAGCCCCAGCATTTT,CASSVGGQDNQPQHF
TRBV28,TRBJ1-2,TRBD1,.,TGTGCCAGCAGTCAGTTCCCGGGACAGGGGAACGATGGCTACACCTTC,CASSQFPGQGNDGYTF
TRBV5-1,TRBJ2-7,TRBD1,.,TGCGCCAGCACCGGGACAGCGTACTCCTACGAGCAGTACTTC,CASTGTAYSYEQYF